This T cell receptor beta chain is from a study of blood T cell repertoires in COVID-19. Clones were read by immunoSEQ multiplex PCR, and TCRdb kept only the in-frame ones, dropping some. The repertoire consists of about 97,000 clones, with around 80% occurring once and the leading ten covering 8% to 13%. The source of this sequence is a man between 65 and 80 years old with acute or convalescent COVID-19. Sequencing used peripheral blood.

CDR3 coding DNA: TGTGCCAGCAGCTCCCGAGGCGTAGCGGGAGACCCCACAGATACGCAGTATTTT. It translates to CASSSRGVAGDPTDTQYF. The J gene is TRBJ2-3, the V gene TRBV7-2; TRBD2 matches at 9 bases. V shed 4 bases and J 2 bases; nucleotides not matched to a gene: 13. Germline lookup yields CDR1 SGHTA and CDR2 FQGNSA. This CDR3 is built from 18 residues.